The 19 T cell receptor beta chains below were found in one sample sequenced in a study of Graves' ophthalmopathy and Graves' hyperthyroidism. Researchers took RNA transcripts and amplified TCR beta CDR3 regions from them. First-round RT-PCR used HTBI primers; second-round multiplex PCR followed. TCRdb re-called the multiplex PCR reads with MiXCR, one entry per CDR3 protein. The data show about 420,000 distinct CDR3 sequences, with more than 20% seen just once and 2.5% to 3.5% held by the top ten. Sequenced: peripheral blood. These receptors originate from a woman under 30 with stable Graves' hyperthyroidism.

With regard to this clonotype: Sequence at one end of the junction differs from germline and may be a read error. V is TRBV6-5 and J is TRBJ2-5, with D unresolved. Germline V CDR1 and CDR2: MNHEY, SVGAGI. The CDR3 is 12 residues long. This CDR3 reads CASRYSSETQYF. Written as DNA, the CDR3 is TGTGCCAGCCGTTACTCATCCGAGACCCAGTACTTC.

The chain combines TRBV5-1 with TRBJ2-4; 9 positions match TRBD1. The germline V gene encodes CDR1 SGHRS and CDR2 YFSETQ. This CDR3 has 14 amino acids. After removal of 0 bases from V and 9 bases from J, the junction contained 4 bases not matched to a gene. Here the CDR3 reads CASSLAGQGSIQYF. The DNA for the CDR3 is TGCGCCAGCAGCTTGGCCGGACAGGGGAGCATTCAGTACTTC. The full variable domain, rest sourced from reference TRBV5-1 and TRBJ2-4, is KAGVTQTPRYLIKTRGQQVTLSCSPISGHRSVSWYQQTPGQGLQFLFEYFSETQRNKGNFPGRFSGRQFSNSRSEMNVSTLELGDSALYLCASSLAGQGSIQYFGAGTRLSVL.

The rearrangement joins TRBV2 to TRBJ2-5; perhaps D is TRBD1 or TRBD2 (5 bases each). Looked up from germline, CDR1 is SNHLY and CDR2 is FYNNEI. This CDR3 has 15 residues. Trimming shortened V by 7 bases and J by 5 bases, and 20 bases separated the two germline ends. The CDR3: CASNLGTPFGETQYF. The CDR3 region has the DNA TGTGCCAGCAACCTCGGGACCCCTTTTGGGGAGACCCAGTACTTC.

This clonotype was seen ten or more times. This sequence joins TRBV6-5 and TRBJ2-6, with unresolved D. The V end lost 2 bases, the J end lost 0 bases, and 11 bases lay between the germline ends. The V gene's germline CDR1 is MNHEY and CDR2 SVGAGI. The length of the CDR3 is 17 residues. For the CDR3, the DNA is TGTGCCAGCAGTTACGAACGGCCGGCCTCTGGGGCCAACGTCCTGACTTTC. Protein: CASSYERPASGANVLTF.

This clonotype has only a few counts. The gene calls are TRBV12-3 or TRBV12-4 and TRBJ2-7, with TRBD2 matching 8 bases. The CDR3 runs 14 residues. The V and J ends lost 3 bases and 6 bases, in that order; junction bases with no gene match: 7. CDR3 DNA sequence: TGTGCCAGCAGTTTTAGCGGGGTTAGGTCCGAGCAGTACTTC. Translated, it gives CASSFSGVRSEQYF.

The J gene is TRBJ1-5, the V gene TRBV11-2; 7 bases match TRBD1. J was trimmed by 4 bases and V by 2 bases; bases with no gene match: 11. The CDR3 runs to 17 residues. Germline CDR1 reads SGHAT; CDR2 reads FQNNGV. CDR3 sequence reads: CASSLRGTAVSNQPQHF. CDR3 nucleotide sequence: TGTGCCAGCAGCTTAAGGGGGACAGCGGTGAGTAATCAGCCCCAGCATTTT.

This clonotype was detected only a few times. The chain joins TRBV12-3 or TRBV12-4 to TRBJ1-1; the D gene is possibly TRBD1 (6 bases). Trimming removed 6 bases at V and 4 bases at J, with 21 bases between. This CDR3 region has 16 residues. For the CDR3, the DNA is TGTGCCAGCAGCCCGTTAACAGGGCCGTGGGGCACTGAAGCTTTCTTT. This gives the protein CASSPLTGPWGTEAFF.

This clonotype showed up many times. The chain is built from TRBV7-2 and TRBJ2-7; 10 bases agree with TRBD2. The junction had 8 bases not matched to a gene; V was cut back by 4 bases and J by 5 bases. CDR1 is SGHTA, CDR2 FQGNSA, per germline. CDR3 length: 15 residues. The CDR3 DNA follows: TGTGCCAGCAGCTCCAGAGCGGGAGGGTGGCACGAGCAGTACTTC. Its protein product is CASSSRAGGWHEQYF.

Ten or more counts support this clonotype. The chain recombines TRBV15 with TRBJ2-7; D gene ambiguous. Trimming left V 4 bases short and J 2 bases short, with 15 bases between. Per germline, CDR1 LNHNV and CDR2 YYDKDF (reference sequence). The CDR3 consists of 15 residues. The CDR3 sequence: CATSMRRGATYEQYF. CDR3 coding DNA: TGTGCCACCAGCATGCGAAGAGGAGCGACCTACGAGCAGTACTTC.

Ten or more counts support this clonotype. J is TRBJ1-1 and V is TRBV28; D not resolved. V shed 6 bases and J shed 1 base, with 9 bases lying between them. Germline CDR1 is MDHEN and CDR2 is SYDVKM. The CDR3 extends over 13 amino acids. The CDR3 DNA reads as TGTGCCAGCAGAACAATAAGGAACACTGAAGCTTTCTTT. Translated: CASRTIRNTEAFF.

Ten or more counts support this clonotype. V is TRBV6-2 or TRBV6-3 and J is TRBJ2-7; no reliable D call. V gave up 5 bases and J gave up 8 bases, with 13 bases separating them. CDR1 is MNHEY, CDR2 SVGEGT, per germline. The CDR3 has 12 amino acids. CDR3 loop: CASSAPSVQQYF. The CDR3 DNA sequence: TGTGCCAGCAGTGCTCCATCGGTTCAGCAGTACTTC.

The sample holds many counts of this clonotype. The genes are TRBV20-1 and TRBJ2-4; either TRBD1 or TRBD2 may supply D (5 bases each). This CDR3 has 12 residues. Germline lookup yields CDR1 DFQATT and CDR2 SNEGSKA (reference sequence). The CDR3 loop reads CRGVGGENIQYF. The DNA for the CDR3 is TGCAGGGGGGTTGGAGGTGAAAACATTCAGTACTTC.

V gene TRBV12-3 or TRBV12-4 combines with J gene TRBJ2-7, with 13 nucleotides matching TRBD2. Trimming at V came to 11 bases and at J to 6 bases, leaving 13 bases not matched to a gene. The CDR3 extends over 15 amino acids. The CDR3 coding sequence is TGTGCCGTCGCGGGACTAGCGGGGACCTCCAGCGAGCAGTACTTC. It encodes CAVAGLAGTSSEQYF.

Ten or more counts support this clonotype. The chain joins TRBV6-1 to TRBJ1-5; TRBD1 is a possible D gene (6 bases). Germline-derived CDR1 and CDR2 are MNHNS and SASEGT. CDR3 length: 13 amino acids. The V and J ends lost 5 bases and 5 bases respectively, with 10 bases between them. The CDR3 sequence: CASSPAGDQPQHF. CDR3 nucleotide sequence: TGTGCCAGCAGTCCTGCAGGGGATCAGCCCCAGCATTTT.

This clonotype was counted between two and nine times. This chain connects TRBV6-2 or TRBV6-3 to TRBJ2-7; D remains unclear. Looked up from germline, CDR1 is MNHEY and CDR2 is SVGEGT. The CDR3 has 15 amino acids. Trimming pared 3 bases from V and 5 bases from J, leaving 17 bases between. DNA of the CDR3: TGTGCCAGCAGTTATTTTTTCGTCGAGACGGACGAGCAGTACTTC. This encodes CASSYFFVETDEQYF.

V is TRBV28 and J is TRBJ2-7, with 10 bases identical to TRBD2. V lost 8 bases, J lost 0 bases, and 10 bases stayed unmatched. The CDR3 extends over 16 amino acids. The germline V gene encodes CDR1 MDHEN and CDR2 SYDVKM. The CDR3 DNA sequence: TGTGCCAGCGGGGGGCTAGCGGGGGACCCCTCCTACGAGCAGTACTTC. Translating gives CASGGLAGDPSYEQYF.

This chain joins TRBV7-8 and TRBJ2-2; unclear D gene. Trimming removed 2 bases at V and 0 bases at J, with 13 bases between. The CDR3 spans 17 residues. Germline V lookup: CDR1 SGHVS, CDR2 FQNEAQ. The CDR3 DNA is TGTGCCAGCAGCTTAAAGCAAAGGGCAGCGAACACCGGGGAGCTGTTTTTT. Its translation is CASSLKQRAANTGELFF.

With respect to this clonotype: At one boundary the junction diverges from the germline segment, which might be a read error. V gene TRBV12-3 or TRBV12-4 combines with J gene TRBJ2-7, with TRBD2 matching over 9 bases. The CDR3 totals 14 residues. For the CDR3, the DNA is TGTGCCAGCAGCCCGACTAGCGGATCTTACGATCAGTACTTC. It specifies CASSPTSGSYDQYF.

This clonotype came up many times. In DNA, the CDR3 is TGTGCCAGCAGCGAAAGAGGACAGGGGCGAGAGACCCAGTACTTC. This gives the protein CASSERGQGRETQYF. V gene TRBV6-1 combines with J gene TRBJ2-5; 9 bases map to TRBD1. The CDR3 contains 15 residues. The V gene end was trimmed by 6 bases and the J gene end by 4 bases; junction bases not matched to a gene: 9. In germline, CDR1 is MNHNS, CDR2 SASEGT.